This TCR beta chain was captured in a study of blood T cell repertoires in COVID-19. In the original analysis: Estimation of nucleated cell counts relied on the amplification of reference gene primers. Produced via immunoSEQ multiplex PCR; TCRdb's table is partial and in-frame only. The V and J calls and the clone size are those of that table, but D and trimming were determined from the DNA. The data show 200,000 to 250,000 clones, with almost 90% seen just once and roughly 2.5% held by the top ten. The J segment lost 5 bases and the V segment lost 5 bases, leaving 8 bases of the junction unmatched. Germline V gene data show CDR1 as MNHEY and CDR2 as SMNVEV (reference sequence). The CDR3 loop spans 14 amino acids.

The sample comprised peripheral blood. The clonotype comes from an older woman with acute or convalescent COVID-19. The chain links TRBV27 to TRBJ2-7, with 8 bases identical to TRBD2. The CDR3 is CASSAGLVLDEQYF. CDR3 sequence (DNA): TGTGCCAGCAGTGCGGGACTAGTCCTTGACGAGCAGTACTTC.